The 8 T cell receptor beta chains below come from one sample, sequenced in a study of OX40 agonist ivuxolimab in advanced cancers. Sequenced by immunoSEQ multiplex PCR; TCRdb stores in-frame clones only, minus some. The repertoire holds 75,000 to 100,000 clones, around 90% seen once, with approximately 0.49% in the top ten. Sample: CD4+ or CD8+ T cells sorted from blood, taken in a trial of the OX40 agonist ivuxolimab. These receptors came from an adult with an advanced solid tumor such as melanoma, head and neck, liver or kidney cancer.

This sequence joins TRBV6-5 and TRBJ1-5; D call uncertain. Germline-derived CDR1 and CDR2 are MNHEY and SVGAGI. The CDR3 is 14 amino acids. Trimming took off 8 bases at V and 3 bases at J, with 14 bases between the two ends. CDR3 sequence (DNA): TGTGCCAGCGGTGGTGGGAGACCCAATCAGCCCCAGCATTTT. It is translated as CASGGGRPNQPQHF.

The chain employs TRBV10-3 and TRBJ1-5, with D unclear. Per the germline V gene, CDR1 is ENHRY and CDR2 is SYGVKD. Trimming took off 0 bases at V and 6 bases at J, with 6 bases between the two ends. The CDR3 has 13 amino acids. The CDR3 reads CAISESRVQPQHF. DNA for the CDR3: TGTGCCATCAGTGAGTCGCGAGTTCAGCCCCAGCATTTT.

This chain joins TRBV10-2 and TRBJ1-1; D is unresolved. The V gene lost 1 base and the J gene lost 3 bases, with 12 bases spanning the gap. Looked up from germline, CDR1 is WSHSY and CDR2 is SAAADI. This CDR3 has 15 residues. The CDR3 protein is CASSEWLSKHTEAFF. CDR3 in DNA: TGCGCCAGCAGTGAGTGGTTATCGAAACACACTGAAGCTTTCTTT.

The chain carries TRBV5-1 and TRBJ1-1, with 9 bases identical to TRBD1. Losses at the gene ends were 4 bases for V and 7 bases for J; bases not matched to a gene: 5. From germline, CDR1 is SGHRS and CDR2 YFSETQ. The CDR3 sequence is 13 residues long. The CDR3 sequence: CASSPEGQGEAFF. The CDR3 DNA reads as TGCGCCAGCAGCCCGGAGGGACAGGGTGAAGCTTTCTTT.

This rearrangement joins TRBV19 to TRBJ2-2; TRBD1 is a possible D gene (7 bases). The V gene lost 3 bases and the J gene lost 3 bases, with 20 bases spanning the gap. Germline lookup yields CDR1 LNHDA and CDR2 SQIVND (reference sequence). CDR3 length equals 18 residues. CDR3 in DNA: TGTGCCAGTAGTATTATGTGGACAGGAGGGGTATACACCGGGGAGCTGTTTTTT. Translation: CASSIMWTGGVYTGELFF. Drawing the rest from reference TRBV19 and TRBJ2-2, the complete variable domain is DGGITQSPKYLFRKEGQNVTLSCEQNLNHDAMYWYRQDPGQGLRLIYYSQIVNDFQKGDIAEGYSVSREKKESFPLTVTSAQKNPTAFYLCASSIMWTGGVYTGELFFGEGSRLTVL.

This clone has only a few counts. This chain joins TRBV9 and TRBJ1-1; no firm D call. CDR3 length equals 15 residues. The V gene's germline CDR1 is SGDLS and CDR2 YYNGEE. V was clipped by 2 bases and J by 1 base, with 12 bases between them. The CDR3, as DNA: TGTGCCAGCAGCGTCGGGGTAAGATGGAACACTGAAGCTTTCTTT. Amino acid sequence: CASSVGVRWNTEAFF.

This clone has a handful of counts. The V and J genes are TRBV28 and TRBJ1-2; tentative D call: TRBD1 (6 bases). Deletions cut 3 bases from V and 1 base from J, with 18 bases between. In germline, CDR1 is MDHEN, CDR2 SYDVKM. This CDR3 region has 17 residues. The CDR3 bases are TGTGCCAGCAGTTTCTCCGACCCTGTAGGGGGTAACTATGGCTACACCTTC. Amino acids: CASSFSDPVGGNYGYTF.

The gene calls are TRBV11-2 and TRBJ2-5, with a tentative D call TRBD1 (6 bases). This CDR3 comprises 14 residues. V lost 3 bases and J lost 1, with 9 bases in between. Germline V CDR1 and CDR2: SGHAT, FQNNGV. The CDR3 sequence: CASSFGTPQETQYF. CDR3 DNA sequence: TGTGCCAGCAGCTTCGGGACACCCCAAGAGACCCAGTACTTC.